Presented here are 8 T cell receptor beta chains from one specimen sequenced in a study of human CD8 memory T cell subsets. Scientists made TCR beta libraries using UMI-labeled 5' RACE. TCRdb re-analysed the 5' RACE reads in MiXCR, keeping a single row per CDR3 protein. The sample has over 7,000 distinct CDR3 sequences, around 4% seen once; the top ten hold about 35%. Material for sequencing was CD8+ T cells from PBMCs. Receptor source: a human donor in good health.

This clonotype was detected ten times or more. This CDR3 reads CASSSARLTETQYF. The CDR3 bases are TGTGCCAGCAGCTCCGCCAGGCTTACAGAGACCCAGTACTTC. This rearrangement joins TRBV7-9 to TRBJ2-5; D remains ambiguous. Trimming removed 4 bases at V and 4 bases at J, with 13 bases between. The CDR3 contains 14 residues. The germline gives CDR1 SEHNR, CDR2 FQNEAQ (reference sequence).

This clonotype was seen many times. V usage is TRBV7-6 and J usage is TRBJ1-4; 11 bases agree with TRBD1. Per germline, CDR1 SGHVS and CDR2 FNYEAQ. V gave up 4 bases and J gave up 7 bases; unmatched junction bases: 8. This CDR3 has 16 residues. The CDR3 loop is CASSWRGQGGSEKLFF. CDR3 in DNA: TGTGCCAGCAGCTGGAGGGGACAGGGGGGATCTGAAAAACTGTTTTTT.

At least ten counts were recorded for this clonotype. This sequence joins TRBV12-3 or TRBV12-4 and TRBJ2-3, with no clear D. V dropped 5 bases and J dropped 1 base, with 4 bases sitting between them. The CDR3 covers 12 residues. CDR3 in amino acids: CASSPGTDTQYF. In DNA, the CDR3 is TGTGCCAGCAGTCCCGGCACAGATACGCAGTATTTT.

The rearrangement links TRBV24-1 to TRBJ2-1; 14 bases fit TRBD2. Germline V gene data show CDR1 as KGHDR and CDR2 as SFDVKD. Trimming removed 6 bases from V and 4 bases from J; junction bases left unmatched: 1. The CDR3 runs 15 residues. Here the CDR3 DNA reads TGTGCCACCAGTCGACTAGCGGGGGGGTACAATGAGCAGTTCTTC. This sequence encodes CATSRLAGGYNEQFF.

Concerning this clonotype: Just one base apart from a much larger clone, this may be a read error. V and J are TRBV7-6 and TRBJ1-5; a possible D gene is TRBD1 (5 bases). This CDR3 has 14 residues. The germline V gene encodes CDR1 SGHVS and CDR2 FNYEAQ. With 5 bases removed from V and 11 bases from J, the gap between germline ends came to 19 bases. This CDR3 reads CASSPNQGEETQHF. The CDR3 DNA follows: TGTGCCAGCAGCCCCAATCAGGGTGAGGAGACCCAGCATTTT.

This clonotype has more than one count but fewer than ten. This chain links TRBV4-1 with TRBJ2-5; D may be TRBD2 (6 bases). In germline, CDR1 is MGHRA, CDR2 YSYEKL. The CDR3 loop spans 17 amino acids. V was shortened by 1 base and J by 0 bases, with 15 bases between the two germline ends. Here the CDR3 reads CASSQVYRRGHQETQYF. CDR3 in DNA: TGCGCCAGCAGCCAAGTTTACAGGCGGGGCCACCAAGAGACCCAGTACTTC.

This chain connects TRBV7-9 to TRBJ2-2, with 10 bases lining up with TRBD2. The CDR3 consists of 17 residues. V was clipped by 8 bases and J by 2 bases; unmatched bases: 11. Germline V CDR1 and CDR2: SEHNR, FQNEAQ (reference sequence). CDR3 sequence (DNA): TGTGCCAGCTCCCCCGATAGCGGGGGGCGAAACACCGGGGAGCTGTTTTTT. Residues: CASSPDSGGRNTGELFF.

J is TRBJ2-7 and V is TRBV14; D remains unclear. V was pared by 0 bases and J by 0 bases, with 3 bases between. CDR1 is SGHDN, CDR2 FVKESK, per germline. The CDR3 totals 13 residues. CDR3 in DNA: TGTGCCAGCAGCCAAGACTTCTCCTACGAGCAGTACTTC. Its protein is CASSQDFSYEQYF.